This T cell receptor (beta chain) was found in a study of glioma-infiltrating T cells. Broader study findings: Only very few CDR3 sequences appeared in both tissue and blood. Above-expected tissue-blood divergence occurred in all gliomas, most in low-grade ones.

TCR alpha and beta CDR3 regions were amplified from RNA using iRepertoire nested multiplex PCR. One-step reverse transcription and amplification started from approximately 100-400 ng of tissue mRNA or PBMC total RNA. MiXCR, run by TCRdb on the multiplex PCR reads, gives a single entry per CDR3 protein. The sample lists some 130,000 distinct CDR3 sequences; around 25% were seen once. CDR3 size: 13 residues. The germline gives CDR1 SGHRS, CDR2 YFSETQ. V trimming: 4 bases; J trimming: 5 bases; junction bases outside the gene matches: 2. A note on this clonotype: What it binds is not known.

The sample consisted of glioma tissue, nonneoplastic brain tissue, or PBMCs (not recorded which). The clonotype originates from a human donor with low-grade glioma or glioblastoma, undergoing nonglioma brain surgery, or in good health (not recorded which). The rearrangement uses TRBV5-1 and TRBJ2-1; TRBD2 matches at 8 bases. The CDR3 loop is CASSAGGDNEQFF. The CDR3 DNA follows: TGCGCCAGCAGCGCCGGGGGGGACAATGAGCAGTTCTTC.